This TCR beta chain is drawn from a study of CXCR3-negative and CXCR3-positive naive CD8 T cells. The wider study: The TRB read total, 120 million to 150 million, broke down to about 1.5 +/- 0.3 million reads per library.

Study observations and caveats: CXCR3-negative naive cells had less hydrophobic TRB CDR3s than did CXCR3-positive naive cells. Partially decreased CXCR3 expression was recorded after cryopreservation, and fresh PBMCs were used in most assays.

UMI-labeled TRB cDNA libraries were prepared by 5' RACE. TCRdb re-called the 5' RACE reads and shows each CDR3 protein once, DNA omitted. The table lists 90,000 to 150,000 distinct CDR3 sequences, with approximately 0.36% in the top ten. Germline CDR1 reads SGHVS; CDR2 reads FQNEAQ. The CDR3 has 19 amino acids. As to this clonotype: Its specificity is not known.

This TCR was sampled from a human donor in good health. Some clones in this sample may be carry-over from other donors' samples. V usage is TRBV7-8 and J usage is TRBJ2-3; TCRdb's assignment of TRBD1 cannot be checked, as there is no DNA. Sequenced sample: naive CXCR3+ CD8+ T cells from blood. Subset: CD45RO-CCR7+CD27+CD95- naive CD8+ T cells expressing CXCR3 (TNR3+). CDR3: CASSPRATLRQGLLDTQYF.